This T cell receptor beta chain appears in the sequencing data of a study of regulatory T cells in long-lasting Graves disease. V was pared by 5 bases and J by 2 bases, with 13 bases between. Germline-derived CDR1 and CDR2 are MNHNS and SASEGT. This CDR3 region has 15 residues. Construction of the TCR beta libraries employed iRepertoire HTBI primers in conjunction with Arm-PCR of CDR3 regions. Using its own MiXCR run on the multiplex PCR reads, TCRdb lists one record per CDR3 protein. There are 350,000 to 550,000 distinct CDR3 sequences in the sample; about 16% occur only once, and approximately 16% lies in the top ten. This clonotype has more than one count but fewer than ten. Time point defined: newly diagnosed GD, antithyroid drugs for less than 3 months. Extracted PBMC RNA gave rise to the TCR library. These data also formed part of another study, on T cells in Graves' hyperthyroidism and ophthalmopathy. This second study says: Appearing also in blood were most of the thyroid clonotypes expanded above 0.001.

This receptor was taken from a woman aged 25 to 39 with Graves disease. Sample: peripheral blood mononuclear cells (PBMCs), taken at new diagnosis, from a patient treated with antithyroid drugs. The V call is TRBV6-1, the J call TRBJ1-3; tentative D call: TRBD1 (5 bases). CDR3 DNA sequence: TGTGCCAGCAGTACAAGGGGTTTGGCTGGAAACACCATATATTTT. Protein sequence: CASSTRGLAGNTIYF.